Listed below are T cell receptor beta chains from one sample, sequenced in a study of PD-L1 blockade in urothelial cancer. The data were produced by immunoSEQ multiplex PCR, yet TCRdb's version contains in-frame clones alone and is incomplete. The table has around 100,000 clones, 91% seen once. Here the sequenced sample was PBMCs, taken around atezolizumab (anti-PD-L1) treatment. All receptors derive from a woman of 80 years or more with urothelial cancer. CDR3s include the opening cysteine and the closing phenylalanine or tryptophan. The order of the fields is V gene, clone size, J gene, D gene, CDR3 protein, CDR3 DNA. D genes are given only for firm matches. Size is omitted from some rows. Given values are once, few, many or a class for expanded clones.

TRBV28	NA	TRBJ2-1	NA	CASSGPPRGEQFF	TGTGCCAGCAGTGGGCCCCCCCGGGGGGAGCAGTTCTTC
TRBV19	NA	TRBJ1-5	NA	CASSTTGRALFF	TGTGCCAGTAGTACCACCGGGCGGGCCCTTTTTTTT
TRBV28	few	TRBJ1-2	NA	CASNPPGANYGYTF	TGTGCCAGCAACCCGCCGGGGGCTAACTATGGCTACACCTTC
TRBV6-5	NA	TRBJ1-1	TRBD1	CASSFPGQASTEAFF	TGTGCCAGCAGTTTCCCGGGACAGGCGTCCACTGAAGCTTTCTTT
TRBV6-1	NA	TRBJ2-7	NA	CASSVVYEQYF	TGTGCCAGCAGTGTCGTCTACGAGCAGTACTTC
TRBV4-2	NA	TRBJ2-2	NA	CASSQDLVSGPNTGELFF	TGTGCCAGCAGCCAAGATCTTGTGAGCGGGCCAAACACCGGGGAGCTGTTTTTT
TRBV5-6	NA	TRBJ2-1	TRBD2	CASSFLAASSYNEQFF	TGTGCCAGCAGCTTCCTAGCGGCCTCCTCCTACAATGAGCAGTTCTTC
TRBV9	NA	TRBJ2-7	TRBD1	CASSLTGTGGYEQYF	TGTGCCAGCAGTCTTACCGGGACAGGGGGCTACGAGCAGTACTTC
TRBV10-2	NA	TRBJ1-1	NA	CASLKNMNTEAFF	TGCGCCAGCCTTAAGAACATGAACACTGAAGCTTTCTTT
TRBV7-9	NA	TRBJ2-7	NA	CASSSGGVAGSYEQYF	TGTGCCAGCAGCTCAGGAGGGGTAGCAGGATCCTACGAGCAGTACTTC
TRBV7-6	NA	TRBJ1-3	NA	CASSLTAGTGSGNTIYF	TGTGCCAGCAGCTTGACGGCCGGGACTGGCTCTGGAAACACCATATATTTT
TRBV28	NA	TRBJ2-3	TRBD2	CASSFPRSGRNPDTQYF	TGTGCCAGCAGTTTCCCCCGTAGCGGGAGGAATCCAGATACGCAGTATTTT
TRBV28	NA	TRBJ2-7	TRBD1	CASSKPGQRVYEQYF	TGTGCCAGCAGCAAACCGGGACAGAGAGTCTACGAGCAGTACTTC
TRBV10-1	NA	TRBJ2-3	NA	CASSESLSADTQYF	TGCGCCAGCAGTGAGTCCCTATCGGCAGATACGCAGTATTTT
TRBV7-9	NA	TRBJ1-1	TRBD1	CASSQGDQAFF	TGTGCCAGCAGCCAGGGGGATCAGGCTTTCTTT
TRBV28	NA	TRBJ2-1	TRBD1	CASSLDQGAYNEQFF	TGTGCCAGCAGCCTAGACCAGGGGGCCTACAATGAGCAGTTCTTC
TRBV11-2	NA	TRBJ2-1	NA	CASSLVMSSYNEQFF	TGTGCCAGCAGCTTAGTGATGAGCTCCTACAATGAGCAGTTCTTC
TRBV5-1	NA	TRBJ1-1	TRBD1	CASSLESGGAFF	TGCGCCAGCAGCTTGGAGTCAGGGGGAGCTTTCTTT
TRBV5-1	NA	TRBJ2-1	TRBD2	CASSSSGLAGGDEQFF	TGCGCCAGCAGCTCCTCGGGACTAGCGGGAGGGGATGAGCAGTTCTTC
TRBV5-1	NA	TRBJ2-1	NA	CASTPPRDSYNEQFF	TGCGCCAGCACCCCGCCCCGGGACTCCTACAATGAGCAGTTCTTC
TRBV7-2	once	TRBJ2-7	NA	CASSSLVTIQF	TGTGCCAGCAGCTCCTTGGTGACTATTCAATTC
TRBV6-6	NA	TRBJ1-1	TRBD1	CASSEQGRGTEAFF	TGTGCCAGCAGCGAACAGGGGCGCGGGACTGAAGCTTTCTTT
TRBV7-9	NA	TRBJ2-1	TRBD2	CASMGRGGNEQFF	TGTGCCAGCATGGGGCGGGGAGGGAATGAGCAGTTCTTC
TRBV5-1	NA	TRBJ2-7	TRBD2	CASSLNSGRPYEQYF	TGCGCCAGCAGCTTGAACAGCGGGAGGCCCTACGAGCAGTACTTC
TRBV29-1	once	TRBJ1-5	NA	CSVAHSGGNQPQHF	TGCAGCGTGGCTCACTCGGGTGGAAATCAGCCCCAGCATTTT
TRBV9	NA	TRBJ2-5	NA	CASSVGSGPGETQYF	TGTGCCAGCAGCGTAGGTTCAGGGCCGGGAGAGACCCAGTACTTC
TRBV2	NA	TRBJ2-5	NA	CASISGGRETQYF	TGTGCCAGCATATCTGGGGGCCGCGAGACCCAGTACTTC
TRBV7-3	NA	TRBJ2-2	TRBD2	CASSPSGGVGTGELFF	TGTGCCAGCAGCCCCTCGGGGGGGGTCGGCACCGGGGAGCTGTTTTTT
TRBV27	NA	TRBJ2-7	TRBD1	CASTRTGGTYEQYF	TGTGCCAGCACCCGGACAGGGGGGACCTACGAGCAGTACTTC
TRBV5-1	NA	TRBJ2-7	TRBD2	CASSSGLESSDEQYF	TGCGCCAGCAGCTCCGGACTAGAGAGTAGCGACGAGCAGTACTTC
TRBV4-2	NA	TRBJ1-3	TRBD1	CASSQAVGGRGNTIYF	TGTGCCAGCAGCCAAGCAGTAGGGGGCCGGGGAAACACCATATATTTT
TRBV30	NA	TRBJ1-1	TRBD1	CAWTFRGRGRRETEAFF	TGTGCCTGGACCTTCAGGGGGCGGGGGCGCCGGGAAACTGAAGCTTTCTTT
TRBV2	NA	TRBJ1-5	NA	CASRGGSSNQPQHF	TGTGCCAGCAGGGGGGGATCCAGCAATCAGCCCCAGCATTTT
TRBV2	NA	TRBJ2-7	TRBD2	CASSEWTGGVGEQYF	TGTGCCAGCAGTGAGTGGACGGGAGGGGTGGGGGAGCAGTACTTC
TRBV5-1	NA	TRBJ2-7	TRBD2	CASSLRDYYEQYF	TGCGCCAGCAGCTTAAGGGACTACTACGAGCAGTACTTC
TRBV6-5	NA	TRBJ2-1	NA	CASSYSAGWVEQFF	TGTGCCAGCAGTTACTCGGCCGGGTGGGTTGAGCAGTTCTTC
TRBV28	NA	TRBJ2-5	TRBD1	CASKRSSTGLFTQYF	TGTGCCAGCAAGCGATCATCGACAGGGCTGTTTACCCAGTACTTC
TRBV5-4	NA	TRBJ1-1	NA	CASSSSRGRGTEAFF	TGTGCCAGCAGCTCATCCAGGGGTCGCGGCACTGAAGCTTTCTTT
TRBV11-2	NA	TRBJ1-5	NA	CASSLRGRQPQHF	TGTGCCAGCAGCTTAAGGGGCCGGCAGCCCCAGCATTTT
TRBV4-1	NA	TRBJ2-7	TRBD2	CASSQSPGGIYEQYF	TGCGCCAGCAGCCAATCTCCGGGGGGAATCTACGAGCAGTACTTC
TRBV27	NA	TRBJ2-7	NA	CASSLTRGVSREQYF	TGTGCCAGCAGTTTAACCAGGGGAGTATCTCGGGAGCAGTACTTC
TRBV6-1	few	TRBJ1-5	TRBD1	CASSESTGNQPQHF	TGTGCCAGCAGTGAGTCGACAGGGAATCAGCCCCAGCATTTT